The rows below give T cell receptor beta chains drawn from one sample of a study of a mutant IDH1 vaccine in newly diagnosed glioma. Libraries were prepared by immunoSEQ multiplex PCR; TCRdb keeps only in-frame clonotypes and omits some of them. The top ten clones hold approximately 2% of a sample with some 59,000 clones, over 75% of them seen once. Their antigens are not known. Sequencing was performed on PBMCs, taken from a glioma patient whose treatment included an IDH1 peptide vaccine. These receptors came from a man aged 35-49 years with glioma. CDR3s include the opening cysteine and the closing phenylalanine or tryptophan. The D gene is left open where the match is weak. Some rows have no size entry. The others give once, few or many, or a class for an expanded clone.

V gene: TRBV7-3
J gene: TRBJ2-7
clone size: NA
D gene: TRBD2
CDR3 protein: CASSAGLAGVAEQYF
CDR3 DNA: TGTGCCAGCAGCGCGGGACTAGCGGGAGTAGCCGAGCAGTACTTC

V gene: TRBV20-1
J gene: TRBJ1-2
clone size: NA
D gene: NA
CDR3 protein: CSARDGYGYTF
CDR3 DNA: TGCAGTGCTAGGGACGGGTATGGCTACACCTTC

V gene: TRBV11-1
J gene: TRBJ2-3
clone size: NA
D gene: TRBD2
CDR3 protein: CASSPQPRLAGGDTQYF
CDR3 DNA: TGTGCCAGCAGCCCACAACCCCGACTAGCGGGGGGGGATACGCAGTATTTT

V gene: TRBV5-6
J gene: TRBJ1-5
clone size: NA
D gene: TRBD1
CDR3 protein: CASSFWTGDQPQHF
CDR3 DNA: TGTGCCAGCAGCTTCTGGACAGGGGATCAGCCCCAGCATTTT

V gene: TRBV27
J gene: TRBJ2-5
clone size: NA
D gene: NA
CDR3 protein: CASSPRTYRGGQETQYF
CDR3 DNA: TGTGCCAGCAGTCCTCGGACTTACCGGGGTGGGCAAGAGACCCAGTACTTC

V gene: TRBV5-4
J gene: TRBJ2-7
clone size: NA
D gene: TRBD1
CDR3 protein: CASSLMTGSDEQYF
CDR3 DNA: TGTGCCAGCAGCTTGATGACAGGGTCGGACGAGCAGTACTTC

V gene: TRBV5-1
J gene: TRBJ2-3
clone size: NA
D gene: TRBD2
CDR3 protein: CASSLRGAGGSDTQYF
CDR3 DNA: TGCGCCAGCAGCCTCCGAGGAGCGGGGGGATCAGATACGCAGTATTTT

V gene: TRBV10-3
J gene: TRBJ1-3
clone size: NA
D gene: TRBD1
CDR3 protein: CAIRQGPGGNTIYF
CDR3 DNA: TGTGCCATACGACAGGGGCCGGGTGGAAACACCATATATTTT

V gene: TRBV19
J gene: TRBJ2-1
clone size: NA
D gene: NA
CDR3 protein: CASSIGLEGSNEQFF
CDR3 DNA: TGTGCCAGTAGTATAGGACTGGAGGGGAGCAATGAGCAGTTCTTC

V gene: TRBV2
J gene: TRBJ1-1
clone size: NA
D gene: NA
CDR3 protein: CASTGRGTEAFF
CDR3 DNA: TGTGCCAGCACGGGGCGCGGCACTGAAGCTTTCTTT

V gene: TRBV4-3
J gene: TRBJ2-1
clone size: once
D gene: TRBD2
CDR3 protein: CASSPDRTSDNEQFF
CDR3 DNA: TGCGCCAGCAGCCCTGACCGGACTAGCGACAATGAGCAGTTCTTC

V gene: TRBV13
J gene: TRBJ2-2
clone size: NA
D gene: NA
CDR3 protein: CASSLSLWRSGELFF
CDR3 DNA: TGTGCCAGCAGCTTATCCCTTTGGAGGTCCGGGGAGCTGTTTTTT

V gene: TRBV7-2
J gene: TRBJ1-3
clone size: NA
D gene: NA
CDR3 protein: CASSLEHSGNTIYF
CDR3 DNA: TGTGCCAGCAGCTTAGAACACTCTGGAAACACCATATATTTT

V gene: TRBV6-5
J gene: TRBJ1-3
clone size: NA
D gene: NA
CDR3 protein: CASTSLSGNTIYF
CDR3 DNA: TGTGCCAGCACTTCCCTCTCTGGAAACACCATATATTTT

V gene: TRBV25-1
J gene: TRBJ1-2
clone size: NA
D gene: TRBD1
CDR3 protein: CASKPKRGHYGYTF
CDR3 DNA: TGTGCCAGCAAGCCCAAGAGGGGGCACTATGGCTACACCTTC

V gene: TRBV5-1
J gene: TRBJ2-5
clone size: NA
D gene: NA
CDR3 protein: CASSFEGQGTQYF
CDR3 DNA: TGCGCCAGCAGCTTTGAGGGACAAGGGACCCAGTACTTC

V gene: TRBV10-3
J gene: TRBJ2-3
clone size: NA
D gene: TRBD1
CDR3 protein: CAISGGDRGRGTDTQYF
CDR3 DNA: TGTGCCATCAGTGGAGGGGACAGGGGGCGCGGCACAGATACGCAGTATTTT

V gene: TRBV5-1
J gene: TRBJ2-5
clone size: NA
D gene: TRBD1
CDR3 protein: CASSYRGGQETQYF
CDR3 DNA: TGCGCCAGCAGTTACAGGGGTGGGCAAGAGACCCAGTACTTC

V gene: TRBV6-1
J gene: TRBJ1-2
clone size: NA
D gene: NA
CDR3 protein: CASSEAGRDQHTF
CDR3 DNA: TGTGCCAGCAGTGAAGCAGGCAGAGATCAACACACCTTC

V gene: TRBV4-1
J gene: TRBJ2-5
clone size: NA
D gene: NA
CDR3 protein: CASSQGQQSKTQYF
CDR3 DNA: TGCGCCAGCAGCCAAGGGCAGCAGTCCAAGACCCAGTACTTC

V gene: TRBV30
J gene: TRBJ1-2
clone size: NA
D gene: NA
CDR3 protein: CAWKPGLPRDYGYTF
CDR3 DNA: TGTGCCTGGAAACCGGGCCTCCCCAGGGACTATGGCTACACCTTC

V gene: TRBV2
J gene: TRBJ2-3
clone size: once
D gene: NA
CDR3 protein: CASNYIRDTQYF
CDR3 DNA: TGTGCCAGCAATTACATCCGAGATACGCAGTATTTT

V gene: TRBV5-1
J gene: TRBJ2-1
clone size: NA
D gene: TRBD2
CDR3 protein: CASTRGGQNEQFF
CDR3 DNA: TGCGCCAGCACCCGGGGGGGACAAAATGAGCAGTTCTTC

V gene: TRBV19
J gene: TRBJ1-5
clone size: NA
D gene: NA
CDR3 protein: CASSPTGAGHQPQHF
CDR3 DNA: TGTGCCAGTAGTCCCACGGGGGCGGGCCATCAGCCCCAGCATTTT

V gene: TRBV9
J gene: TRBJ1-2
clone size: few
D gene: NA
CDR3 protein: CASSVDMGRGYGYTF
CDR3 DNA: TGTGCCAGCAGCGTAGACATGGGTAGGGGCTATGGCTACACCTTC

V gene: TRBV5-6
J gene: TRBJ1-2
clone size: NA
D gene: TRBD1
CDR3 protein: CASRQDRGQGYTF
CDR3 DNA: TGTGCCAGCCGCCAAGACAGGGGGCAAGGCTACACCTTC

V gene: TRBV28
J gene: TRBJ1-1
clone size: NA
D gene: NA
CDR3 protein: CASTEGGYTEAFF
CDR3 DNA: TGTGCCAGCACTGAGGGAGGCTACACTGAAGCTTTCTTT

V gene: TRBV9
J gene: TRBJ2-7
clone size: once
D gene: TRBD2
CDR3 protein: CASSVSGLAGPYEQYF
CDR3 DNA: TGTGCCAGCAGCGTGTCGGGACTAGCGGGGCCCTACGAGCAGTACTTC

V gene: TRBV15
J gene: TRBJ2-2
clone size: NA
D gene: NA
CDR3 protein: CATAPDRSNTGELFF
CDR3 DNA: TGTGCCACCGCCCCGGACCGCTCGAACACCGGGGAGCTGTTTTTT